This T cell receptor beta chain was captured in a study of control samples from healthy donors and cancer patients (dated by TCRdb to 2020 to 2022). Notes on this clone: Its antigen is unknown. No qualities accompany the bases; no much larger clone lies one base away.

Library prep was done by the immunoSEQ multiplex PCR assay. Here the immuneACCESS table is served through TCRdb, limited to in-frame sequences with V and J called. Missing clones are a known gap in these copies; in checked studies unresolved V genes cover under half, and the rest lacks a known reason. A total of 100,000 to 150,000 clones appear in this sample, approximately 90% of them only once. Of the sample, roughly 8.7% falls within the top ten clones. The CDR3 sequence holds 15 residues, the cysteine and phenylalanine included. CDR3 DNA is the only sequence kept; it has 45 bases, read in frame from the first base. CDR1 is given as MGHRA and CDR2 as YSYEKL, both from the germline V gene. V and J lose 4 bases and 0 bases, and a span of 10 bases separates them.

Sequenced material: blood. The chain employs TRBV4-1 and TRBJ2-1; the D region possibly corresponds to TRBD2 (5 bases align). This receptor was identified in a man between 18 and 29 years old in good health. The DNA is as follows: TGCGCCAGCAGCCCCACCGGGGTCTCCTACAATGAGCAGTTCTTC. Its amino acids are CASSPTGVSYNEQFF.